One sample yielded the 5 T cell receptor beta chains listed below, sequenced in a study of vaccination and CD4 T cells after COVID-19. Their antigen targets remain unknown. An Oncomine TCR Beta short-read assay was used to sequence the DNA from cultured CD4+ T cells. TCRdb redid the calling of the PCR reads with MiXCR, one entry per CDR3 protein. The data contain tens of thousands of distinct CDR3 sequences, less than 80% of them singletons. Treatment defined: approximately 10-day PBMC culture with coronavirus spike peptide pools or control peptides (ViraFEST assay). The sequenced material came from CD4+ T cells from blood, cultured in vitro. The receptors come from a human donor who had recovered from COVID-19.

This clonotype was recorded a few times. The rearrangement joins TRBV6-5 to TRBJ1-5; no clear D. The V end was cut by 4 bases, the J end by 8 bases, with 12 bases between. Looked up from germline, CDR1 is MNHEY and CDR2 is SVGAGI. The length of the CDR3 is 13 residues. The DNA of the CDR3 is TGTGCCAGCAGTTGGGGTGGTGAAAAGCCCCAGCATTTT. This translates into CASSWGGEKPQHF.

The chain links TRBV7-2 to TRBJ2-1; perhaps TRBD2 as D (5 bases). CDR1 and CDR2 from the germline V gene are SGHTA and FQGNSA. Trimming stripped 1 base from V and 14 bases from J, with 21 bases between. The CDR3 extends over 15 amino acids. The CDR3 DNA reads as TGTGCCAGCAGCTTAGGAGGCCCGGGGAACATCTTCGAGTTCTTC. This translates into CASSLGGPGNIFEFF.

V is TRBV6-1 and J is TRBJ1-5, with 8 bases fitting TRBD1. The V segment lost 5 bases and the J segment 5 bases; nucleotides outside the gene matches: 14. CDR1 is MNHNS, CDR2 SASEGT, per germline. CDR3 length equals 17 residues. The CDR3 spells CASSPRTGLGRDQPQHF. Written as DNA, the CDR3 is TGTGCCAGCAGTCCGCGGACAGGGCTGGGGAGGGATCAGCCCCAGCATTTT.

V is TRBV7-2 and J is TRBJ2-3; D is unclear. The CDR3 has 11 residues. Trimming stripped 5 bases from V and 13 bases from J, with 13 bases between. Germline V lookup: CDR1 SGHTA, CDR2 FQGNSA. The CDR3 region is CASSQSLREYF. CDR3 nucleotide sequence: TGTGCCAGCAGCCAGTCTCTTAGGGAGTATTTT.

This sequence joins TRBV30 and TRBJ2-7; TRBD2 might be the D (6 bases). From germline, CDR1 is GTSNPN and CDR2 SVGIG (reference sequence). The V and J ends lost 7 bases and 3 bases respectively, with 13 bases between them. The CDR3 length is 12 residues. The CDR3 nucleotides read TGTGCCTCCACGCGGGGAGGCTACGAGCAGTACTTC. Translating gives CASTRGGYEQYF.